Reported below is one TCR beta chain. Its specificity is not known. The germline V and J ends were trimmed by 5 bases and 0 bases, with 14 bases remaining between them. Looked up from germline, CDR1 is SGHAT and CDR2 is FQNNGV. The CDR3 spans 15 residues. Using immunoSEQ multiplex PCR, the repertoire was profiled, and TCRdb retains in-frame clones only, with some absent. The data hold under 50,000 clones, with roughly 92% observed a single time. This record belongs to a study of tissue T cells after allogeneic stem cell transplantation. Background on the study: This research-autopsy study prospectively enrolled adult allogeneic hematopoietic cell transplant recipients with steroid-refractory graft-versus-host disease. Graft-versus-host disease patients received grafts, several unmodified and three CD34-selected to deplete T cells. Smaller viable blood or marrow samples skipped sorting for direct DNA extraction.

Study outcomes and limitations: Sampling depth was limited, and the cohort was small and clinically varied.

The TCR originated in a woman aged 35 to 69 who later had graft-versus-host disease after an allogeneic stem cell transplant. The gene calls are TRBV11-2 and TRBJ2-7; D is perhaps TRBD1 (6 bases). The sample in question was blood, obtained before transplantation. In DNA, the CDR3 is TGTGCCAGCAGCCCAAGGGGGTCAAGCTCCTACGAGCAGTACTTC. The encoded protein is CASSPRGSSSYEQYF.